This passage covers 27 T cell receptor beta chains from one sample sequenced in a study of Ad26.COV2.S vaccination and SARS-CoV-2 variants. Described treatment: 15 to 20 received Ad26.COV2.S at low or high dose, single or two shots; about five received placebo; per-sample allocation not given. Sampling was performed 63 days after the first vaccine or placebo injection. Some clones are missing from TCRdb's copy, which holds only in-frame ones; the method was immunoSEQ multiplex PCR. The sample contains roughly 400,000 clones, 89% of which appear only once. The material was peripheral blood, obtained in a trial of Ad26.COV2.S vaccine versus placebo. The receptor source for this set is a person aged 18-65 years who received the Ad26.COV2.S COVID-19 vaccine or a placebo.

The CDR3: CATSDLGGAYEQYF. The CDR3 DNA reads as TGTGCCACCAGTGATTTGGGCGGGGCATACGAGCAGTACTTC. The chain is built from TRBV24-1 and TRBJ2-7; D is perhaps TRBD2 (6 bases). The CDR3 contains 14 residues. Germline CDR1 and CDR2: KGHDR and SFDVKD. The V end lost 0 bases, the J end lost 4 bases, and 9 bases lay between the germline ends.

This clone was observed once. The genes are TRBV27 and TRBJ2-7, with TRBD1 identical over 8 bases. CDR3 length: 18 amino acids. Germline CDR1 MNHEY, CDR2 SMNVEV (reference sequence). V trimming: 1 base; J trimming: 0 bases; junction bases outside the gene matches: 11. The CDR3 sequence: CASSLFFLGQGPSYEQYF. CDR3 sequence (DNA): TGTGCCAGCAGTTTATTTTTCCTTGGACAGGGTCCCTCCTACGAGCAGTACTTC.

This chain joins TRBV5-8 and TRBJ2-3, with TRBD2 as a possible D gene (6 bases). The length of the CDR3 is 14 residues. With 4 bases removed from V and 1 base from J, the gap between germline ends came to 10 bases. Germline CDR1 and CDR2: SGHTS and YDEGEE. CDR3: CASSQGLRTDTQYF. In DNA, the CDR3 is TGTGCCAGCAGCCAGGGACTCCGCACAGATACGCAGTATTTT.

The rearrangement joins TRBV27 to TRBJ2-3; 7 bases fit TRBD2. There are 14 residues in the CDR3. The germline CDR1 and CDR2 sequences are MNHEY and SMNVEV (reference sequence). Unmatched junction bases numbered 3, after V lost 5 bases and J lost 1 base. CDR3 DNA sequence: TGTGCCAGCAGTCCGGGACTACGCACAGATACGCAGTATTTT. Its translation: CASSPGLRTDTQYF.

This clone was seen once. The genes are TRBV3-1 (or the pseudogene TRBV3-2) and TRBJ2-5; D unclear. CDR1 and CDR2 (germline): LGHDT, YNNKEL (reference sequence). The CDR3 loop spans 11 amino acids. Deletions cut 3 bases from V and 5 bases from J, with 4 bases between. Written as DNA, the CDR3 is TGTGCCAGCAGCCACGGGGAGACCCAGTACTTC. This encodes CASSHGETQYF.

The CDR3 loop is CASSQRTSGANVLTF. DNA of the CDR3: TGTGCCAGCAGCCAGAGGACTTCTGGGGCCAACGTCCTGACTTTC. The chain links TRBV6-5 to TRBJ2-6; D might be TRBD2 (5 bases). V was cut by 6 bases and J by 1 base, with 10 bases left in between. CDR1 is MNHEY and CDR2 is SVGAGI in the germline V gene. The CDR3 runs to 15 residues.

The rearrangement joins TRBV30 to TRBJ2-7; tentative D call: TRBD2 (6 bases). V lost 3 bases to trimming and J lost 7 bases, with 16 bases between them. The V gene's germline CDR1 is GTSNPN and CDR2 SVGIG (reference sequence). This CDR3 contains 13 residues. This CDR3 reads CAWSKNLRGEQYF. CDR3 coding DNA: TGTGCCTGGAGCAAGAACCTCCGGGGGGAGCAGTACTTC.

The chain couples TRBV21-1 to TRBJ2-1. TRBV21-1 is marked as a pseudogene. The CDR3 has 13 residues. CDR3 nucleotide sequence: TGTGCCAGCAGCAAAGACGATTACAATGAGCAGTTCTTC. The encoded protein is CASSKDDYNEQFF.

The genes are TRBV5-1 and TRBJ2-1; D not certain. CDR3 length: 12 amino acids. In germline, CDR1 is SGHRS, CDR2 YFSETQ. The V end was cut by 2 bases, the J end by 5 bases, with 5 bases between. CDR3 protein: CASSLSNNEQFF. The CDR3 bases are TGCGCCAGCAGCTTATCAAACAATGAGCAGTTCTTC. Based on the CDR3 plus reference TRBV5-1 and TRBJ2-1, the full variable domain is KAGVTQTPRYLIKTRGQQVTLSCSPISGHRSVSWYQQTPGQGLQFLFEYFSETQRNKGNFPGRFSGRQFSNSRSEMNVSTLELGDSALYLCASSLSNNEQFFGPGTRLTVL.

This clone came up a few times. The rearrangement joins TRBV7-2 to TRBJ1-5; TRBD1 is a possible D gene (5 bases). This CDR3 has 15 amino acids. V was pared by 3 bases and J by 2 bases, with 11 bases between. Germline V CDR1 and CDR2: SGHTA, FQGNSA. CDR3 DNA: TGTGCCAGCAGCTTGGATGGGGGTGGCAATCAGCCCCAGCATTTT. Protein product: CASSLDGGGNQPQHF.

This clone was observed a handful of times. The chain uses TRBV9 and TRBJ2-7; TRBD2 might be the D (6 bases). Trimming cost V 4 bases and J 2 bases, with 13 bases left between them. This CDR3 is 14 amino acids long. Germline assignment: CDR1 SGDLS and CDR2 YYNGEE. This CDR3 is CASSPGLLTYEQYF. The CDR3 nucleotides read TGTGCCAGCAGCCCGGGACTCCTGACCTACGAGCAGTACTTC.

The chain recombines TRBV9 with TRBJ2-7, with a possible D match to TRBD1 (7 bases). The V and J ends lost 0 bases and 6 bases respectively, with 10 bases between them. Germline V CDR1 and CDR2: SGDLS, YYNGEE. The CDR3 consists of 13 residues. In DNA form, the CDR3 reads TGTGCCAGCAGCGTAGTTCAGGGGGGCGAGCAGTACTTC. Protein sequence: CASSVVQGGEQYF.

This CDR3 reads CASSQGRRGYEQYF. The DNA of the CDR3 is TGTGCCAGCAGCCAAGGACGGCGGGGCTACGAGCAGTACTTC. V gene TRBV14 combines with J gene TRBJ2-7; possibly TRBD2 for D (6 bases). CDR1 is SGHDN and CDR2 is FVKESK in the germline V gene. The CDR3 runs 14 residues. Trimming shortened V by 1 base and J by 3 bases, and 10 bases separated the two germline ends.

V and J are TRBV10-3 and TRBJ1-4, with 7 bases that match TRBD1. The germline gives CDR1 ENHRY, CDR2 SYGVKD. V shed 3 bases, J shed 7 bases, and the junction held 8 bases outside the gene matches. This CDR3 region has 15 residues. CDR3 amino acids: CAISDRQGEAEKLFF. In DNA form, the CDR3 reads TGTGCCATCAGTGACCGACAGGGCGAGGCTGAAAAACTGTTTTTT.

For the CDR3, the DNA is TGTGCCAGCAGCGCGGGGGACAGGGGGACGACTGAAGCTTTCTTT. It specifies CASSAGDRGTTEAFF. This chain joins TRBV5-4 and TRBJ1-1; 11 nucleotides agree with TRBD1. CDR3 length equals 15 residues. Germline V CDR1 and CDR2: SGHNT, YYREEE (reference sequence). V lost 4 bases to trimming and J lost 5 bases; unmatched junction nucleotides: 7.

The chain uses TRBV19 and TRBJ2-1; D possibly corresponds to TRBD2 (6 bases). CDR3 length equals 15 residues. Germline-derived CDR1 and CDR2 are LNHDA and SQIVND (reference sequence). With 6 bases removed from V and 0 bases from J, the gap between germline ends came to 12 bases. CDR3 in DNA: TGTGCCAGTAGGGACTACTCGAGCTCCTACAATGAGCAGTTCTTC. It yields the protein CASRDYSSSYNEQFF. Combining the CDR3 with reference TRBV19 and TRBJ2-1 gives the whole variable domain DGGITQSPKYLFRKEGQNVTLSCEQNLNHDAMYWYRQDPGQGLRLIYYSQIVNDFQKGDIAEGYSVSREKKESFPLTVTSAQKNPTAFYLCASRDYSSSYNEQFFGPGTRLTVL.

The chain combines TRBV5-1 with TRBJ1-3; D is uncertain. Germline lookup yields CDR1 SGHRS and CDR2 YFSETQ. CDR3 length equals 11 residues. Trimming cost V 5 bases and J 6 bases, with 6 bases left between them. CDR3 in DNA: TGCGCCAGCAGTGACGTAAACACCATATATTTT. Translating it yields CASSDVNTIYF.

This CDR3 is CASSQRGTPPGELFF. Written as DNA, the CDR3 is TGCGCCAGCAGCCAACGGGGGACACCCCCCGGGGAGCTGTTTTTT. The chain is built from TRBV4-1 and TRBJ2-2; D possibly matches TRBD1 or TRBD2 (6 bases each). V was pared by 2 bases and J by 6 bases, with 13 bases between. Per germline, CDR1 MGHRA and CDR2 YSYEKL. The CDR3 runs to 15 residues.

The gene calls are TRBV27 and TRBJ1-1; no clear D gene. Germline lookup yields CDR1 MNHEY and CDR2 SMNVEV (reference sequence). The CDR3 is made up of 12 amino acids. V lost 3 bases, J lost 4 bases, and 6 bases lay in between. The CDR3 is CASSLMATEAFF. CDR3 sequence (DNA): TGTGCCAGCAGTTTGATGGCCACTGAAGCTTTCTTT.

The rearrangement uses TRBV27 and TRBJ1-2, with 10 positions matching TRBD1. The V gene's germline CDR1 is MNHEY and CDR2 SMNVEV (reference sequence). The CDR3 contains 20 residues. V was pared by 0 bases and J by 0 bases, with 13 bases of the junction left unmatched. The CDR3 is CASSLSGTGETPTSNYGYTF. The CDR3 DNA follows: TGTGCCAGCAGTTTATCCGGGACAGGGGAAACCCCTACCTCTAACTATGGCTACACCTTC.

The chain recombines TRBV7-9 with TRBJ1-2; 12 bases are a match to TRBD1. The trim removed 6 bases at V and 6 bases at J, leaving 8 bases unmatched. Germline V gene sequence: CDR1 SEHNR, CDR2 FQNEAQ (reference sequence). The CDR3 runs 15 residues. CDR3 DNA: TGTGCCAGCAGTACAGGGACAGGGGGCACAGATGGCTACACCTTC. The encoded protein is CASSTGTGGTDGYTF.

The chain employs TRBV6-5 and TRBJ2-1; weak D call: TRBD2 (6 bases). The germline V and J ends were trimmed by 4 bases and 7 bases, with 11 bases remaining between them. The CDR3 has 13 amino acids. CDR1 and CDR2 from the germline V gene are MNHEY and SVGAGI. For the CDR3, the DNA is TGTGCCAGCAGTTCGGGAGTACTGAATGAGCAGTTCTTC. Protein: CASSSGVLNEQFF.

V gene TRBV6-5 combines with J gene TRBJ2-1, with 7 bases fitting TRBD2. V dropped 7 bases and J dropped 13; count of bases not matched to a gene: 10. The CDR3 contains 12 residues. CDR1 is MNHEY and CDR2 is SVGAGI in the germline V gene. CDR3 residues: CASTVGGIGQFF. CDR3 DNA: TGTGCCAGCACGGTGGGAGGGATTGGCCAGTTCTTC.

This clone was counted a few times. The V call is TRBV3-1 (or the pseudogene TRBV3-2), the J call TRBJ2-1, with D uncertain. The length of the CDR3 is 12 residues. Per germline, CDR1 LGHDT and CDR2 YNNKEL (reference sequence). V was pared by 5 bases and J by 6 bases, with 8 bases between. CDR3: CASSNPGNEQFF. CDR3 DNA sequence: TGTGCCAGCAGCAACCCGGGCAATGAGCAGTTCTTC.

This sequence joins TRBV5-1 and TRBJ2-7, with TRBD2 identical over 13 bases. Trimming took 4 bases from V and 2 from J; bases not matched to a gene: 6. CDR1 SGHRS and CDR2 YFSETQ come from the germline V gene. CDR3 length: 16 residues. The CDR3 nucleotides read TGCGCCAGCAGCCCCGGGACTAGCGGGACCGCCTACGAGCAGTACTTC. It translates to CASSPGTSGTAYEQYF.

The CDR3 DNA reads TGTGCCAGCAGTTTAGGGACCCCACCTGGGAATGAGCAGTTCTTC. Translated: CASSLGTPPGNEQFF. The V call is TRBV27, the J call TRBJ2-1; D possibly uses TRBD1 or TRBD2 (5 bases each). V shed 2 bases and J shed 7 bases, with 15 bases lying between them. Germline CDR1 is MNHEY and CDR2 is SMNVEV (reference sequence). The length of the CDR3 is 15 residues.

The chain combines TRBV28 with TRBJ1-5; weak D call: TRBD1 (6 bases). This CDR3 comprises 13 residues. Trimming pared 7 bases from V and 2 bases from J, leaving 9 bases between. Germline loops: CDR1 MDHEN, CDR2 SYDVKM. CDR3 in DNA: TGTGCCAGCATACGACAGGGCAATCAGCCCCAGCATTTT. The encoded protein is CASIRQGNQPQHF.